The 14 T cell receptor beta chains in this list originate from one sample, sequenced in a study of human T cells and chemical hapten exposure. TCRdb analysed the RACE reads with MiXCR anew, one entry per CDR3 protein. The repertoire includes 85,000 to 95,000 distinct CDR3 sequences, approximately 10% of them detected once, and around 2.1% sits in the top ten. The time point is: patch test 2, 6 weeks after DPC sensitization. Noted treatment: therapeutic diphenylcyclopropenone sensitization with weekly scalp DPC. The source was whole blood, collected in connection with sensitization to the hapten diphenylcyclopropenone (DPC). The source of these receptors is a man aged 35-49 years with alopecia areata. Some clones in this sample may be carry-over from other donors' samples.

The chain couples TRBV10-3 to TRBJ2-3, with D perhaps matching TRBD1 (6 bases). V lost 7 bases to trimming and J lost 2 bases, with 10 bases between them. Germline CDR1 reads ENHRY; CDR2 reads SYGVKD. The CDR3 totals 13 residues. CDR3 residues: CAITRDNTDTQYF. CDR3 in DNA: TGTGCCATCACACGGGACAACACAGATACGCAGTATTTT.

This clonotype was seen a few times. The chain links TRBV3-1 to TRBJ2-7, with D maybe TRBD2 (6 bases). This CDR3 comprises 14 residues. Germline loops: CDR1 LGHDT, CDR2 YNNKEL (reference sequence). V was cut by 1 base and J by 5 bases, with 12 bases left in between. The CDR3 DNA sequence: TGTGCCAGCAGCCAAGGAGGAGGGCAGAACGAGCAGTACTTC. This gives the protein CASSQGGGQNEQYF.

This clonotype was recorded a few times. This sequence joins TRBV28 and TRBJ2-6; the D is unclear. Germline CDR1 MDHEN, CDR2 SYDVKM. The CDR3 consists of 14 residues. The V gene lost 3 bases and the J gene lost 0 bases, with 3 bases spanning the gap. The CDR3 protein is CASSLISGANVLTF. The CDR3 DNA reads as TGTGCCAGCAGTTTGATCTCTGGGGCCAACGTCCTGACTTTC.

V and J are TRBV20-1 and TRBJ2-3; 11 bases match TRBD2. V lost 3 bases to trimming and J lost 5 bases; unmatched junction nucleotides: 7. From germline, CDR1 is DFQATT and CDR2 SNEGSKA (reference sequence). The CDR3 has 15 residues. The CDR3 sequence: CSASLTSGVVDTQYF. For the CDR3, the DNA is TGCAGTGCTAGCCTGACTAGCGGGGTAGTAGATACGCAGTATTTT.

This clonotype was counted at least ten times. The J gene is TRBJ2-7, the V gene TRBV20-1; possible D gene TRBD2, 6 bases. CDR1 is DFQATT and CDR2 is SNEGSKA in the germline V gene (reference sequence). The CDR3 length is 15 residues. Trimming pared 5 bases from V and 2 bases from J, leaving 19 bases between. The DNA of the CDR3 is TGCAGTGCTGAGGAGGCCAAAGGAGGGGCCTACGAGCAGTACGTC. As protein: CSAEEAKGGAYEQYV.

Only a few counts were recorded for this clonotype. CDR3 sequence (DNA): TGTGCCTGCATCCCGGGGGGAAAGGGGTCCTACGAGCAGTACTTC. Its protein product is CACIPGGKGSYEQYF. The chain employs TRBV30 and TRBJ2-7; TRBD2 matches at 7 bases. J gave up 1 base and V 6 bases, and 12 bases lay outside the gene matches. CDR1 GTSNPN and CDR2 SVGIG come from the germline V gene (reference sequence). This CDR3 spans 15 amino acids.

The sample holds a few counts of this clonotype. The chain is built from TRBV6-5 and TRBJ2-1, with D perhaps being TRBD1 or TRBD2 (5 bases each). Germline CDR1 and CDR2: MNHEY and SVGAGI. The CDR3 contains 15 residues. V was pared by 6 bases and J by 8 bases, with 20 bases between. CDR3 in DNA: TGTGCCAGCAGAGACCCGGGACGGACACTTCATGAGCAGTTCTTC. Protein sequence: CASRDPGRTLHEQFF.

The gene calls are TRBV6-2 or TRBV6-3 and TRBJ2-1; 7 nucleotides agree with TRBD1. The V gene's germline CDR1 is MNHEY and CDR2 SVGEGT. With V trimmed by 7 bases and J by 9 bases, 12 bases remained unmatched. There are 14 residues in the CDR3. In nucleotides, the CDR3 is TGTGCCAGCACTTTTTCGGGACGACAGGGTGAGCAGTTCTTC. Its translation: CASTFSGRQGEQFF.

This clonotype was observed at least ten times. This chain joins TRBV28 and TRBJ1-2; possibly TRBD1 for D (5 bases). With 7 bases removed from V and 4 bases from J, the gap between germline ends came to 22 bases. Germline assignment: CDR1 MDHEN and CDR2 SYDVKM. The CDR3 is 16 residues long. The CDR3 loop is CASNYLWGGSGYGYTF. The DNA for the CDR3 is TGTGCCAGCAACTACCTGTGGGGGGGTTCGGGCTATGGCTACACCTTC.

This clonotype was found a few times. V gene TRBV6-2 or TRBV6-3 combines with J gene TRBJ1-1; a weak D match, TRBD1 (5 bases). The germline V gene has CDR1 MNHEY and CDR2 SVGEGT. V lost 6 bases and J lost 6, with 17 bases in between. The CDR3 is made up of 14 amino acids. The CDR3 DNA follows: TGTGCCAGCAGCTCACGGACACCCCGTTCTGAAGCTTTCTTT. It encodes CASSSRTPRSEAFF.

This clonotype has at least ten counts. V and J are TRBV7-9 and TRBJ2-4; TRBD1 matches at 8 bases. The germline gives CDR1 SEHNR, CDR2 FQNEAQ (reference sequence). The CDR3 contains 15 residues. V shed 7 bases and J 7 bases; nucleotides not matched to a gene: 12. CDR3 nucleotide sequence: TGTGCCAGCACCCTGGACAGGGAGTATATGAACATTCAGTACTTC. Residues: CASTLDREYMNIQYF.

The chain combines TRBV5-4 with TRBJ2-3, with D hard to call. CDR3 length equals 15 residues. Germline V gene data show CDR1 as SGHNT and CDR2 as YYREEE (reference sequence). V gave up 0 bases and J gave up 2 bases, with 10 bases separating them. The CDR3 DNA sequence: TGTGCCAGCAGCTTGGATGTGGGCCTCACAGATACGCAGTATTTT. Its protein product is CASSLDVGLTDTQYF.

This clonotype has just a few counts. The gene calls are TRBV3-1 and TRBJ2-1, with 13 bases that match TRBD2. J gave up 15 bases and V 0 bases, and 5 bases lay outside the gene matches. Germline values: CDR1 LGHDT, CDR2 YNNKEL (reference sequence). The CDR3 loop spans 14 amino acids. As DNA, the CDR3 is TGTGCCAGCAGCCAAGAGGGGACTAGCGGGAAAACGTTCTTC. This gives the protein CASSQEGTSGKTFF.

In its sample, this clonotype was seen a few times. The CDR3 sequence is CSVVGGIGTGELFF. The CDR3 DNA reads as TGCAGCGTTGTCGGCGGTATTGGTACCGGGGAGCTGTTTTTT. The chain couples TRBV29-1 to TRBJ2-2, with D hard to call. The V end was cut by 4 bases, the J end by 5 bases, with 14 bases between. Germline V gene sequence: CDR1 SQVTM, CDR2 ANQGSEA. This CDR3 has 14 amino acids.